This T cell receptor (beta chain) is from a study of shared clonotypes between healthy human individuals. Comment on this clone: Its antigen remains unknown.

Some clones are missing from TCRdb's copy, which holds only in-frame ones; the method was immunoSEQ multiplex PCR. The repertoire holds some 1.5 million clones, with approximately 96% as singletons. Study-wide findings and caveats: Naive subsets generally had larger estimated richness than memory subsets. Researchers sampled blood only, noting tissue repertoires likely differ.

This receptor was obtained from a young man in good health. The sequenced sample consisted of naive CD4+ T cells sorted from blood. The subset was: CD45RA+ positively selected.

Here the CDR3 DNA reads TGTGCCAGCAAGGATGCGAACACCGGGGAGCTGTTTTTT. Encoded protein: CASKDANTGELFF. The rearrangement uses TRBV6-4 and TRBJ2-2; D ambiguous. The germline V gene encodes CDR1 MRHNA and CDR2 SNTAGT. V was trimmed by 7 bases and J by 0 bases, leaving 6 bases between them. This CDR3 is built from 13 residues.